A single sample is the source of the 22 T cell receptor beta chains below, sequenced in a study of blood T cell repertoires in COVID-19. The repertoire was sequenced with immunoSEQ multiplex PCR; TCRdb's copy has only in-frame clones and lacks some. The sample records fewer than 35,000 clones, nearly 90% being singletons. The specimen sequenced was peripheral blood. The receptor set was obtained from a man aged 55-75 years with active COVID-19.

This rearrangement joins TRBV9 to TRBJ1-3, with TRBD1 as a possible D gene (6 bases). V shed 3 bases and J shed 3 bases, with 13 bases lying between them. The CDR3 extends over 15 amino acids. Germline lookup yields CDR1 SGDLS and CDR2 YYNGEE. DNA of the CDR3: TGTGCCAGCAGCGAAGGGACACTGGGTGGAAACACCATATATTTT. It encodes CASSEGTLGGNTIYF.

The V and J genes are TRBV3-1 (or the pseudogene TRBV3-2) and TRBJ1-1, with 9 bases aligning to TRBD1. The CDR3 loop spans 16 amino acids. Unmatched junction bases numbered 9, after V lost 2 bases and J lost 5 bases. Per germline, CDR1 LGHDT and CDR2 YNNKEL (reference sequence). The CDR3 nucleotides are TGTGCCAGCAGCCAAATCGGGACAGGGAGAGGGACTGAAGCTTTCTTT. Protein sequence: CASSQIGTGRGTEAFF.

The rearrangement uses TRBV13 and TRBJ2-5; 8 bases are shared with TRBD2. The trim removed 0 bases at V and 6 bases at J, leaving 6 bases unmatched. This CDR3 contains 15 residues. The germline gives CDR1 PRHDT, CDR2 FYEKMQ (reference sequence). The CDR3 loop reads CASSLGVAGSKTQYF. The CDR3 coding sequence is TGTGCCAGCAGCTTAGGAGTAGCGGGGTCGAAGACCCAGTACTTC.

This clone was counted once. The gene calls are TRBV6-5 and TRBJ2-7; 9 bases agree with TRBD1. The CDR3 is made up of 13 amino acids. Losses at the gene ends were 8 bases for V and 5 bases for J; bases not matched to a gene: 7. Per the germline V gene, CDR1 is MNHEY and CDR2 is SVGAGI. CDR3 region: CASGRDRVHEQYF. The CDR3 region has the DNA TGTGCCAGCGGCCGGGACAGGGTCCACGAGCAGTACTTC.

The V gene is TRBV6-7, the J gene TRBJ1-5; D remains unclear. Being an ORF, TRBV6-7 has a function that is uncertain. CDR3 length: 17 residues. V lost 0 bases and J lost 0, with 12 bases in between. The CDR3 DNA reads TGTGCCAGCAGTTACTCGTACACAGCTTATAGCAATCAGCCCCAGCATTTT. Translation gives CASSYSYTAYSNQPQHF.

DNA for the CDR3: TGTGCCAGCAGTCCCGCAGGGGGTCGGAACTATGGCTACACCTTC. This encodes CASSPAGGRNYGYTF. The chain has TRBV28 and TRBJ1-2, with 7 bases matching TRBD1. Trimming removed 5 bases from V and 2 bases from J; junction bases left unmatched: 8. Germline lookup yields CDR1 MDHEN and CDR2 SYDVKM. The CDR3 runs to 15 residues.

The chain's CDR3 is CASSRTGSTEAFF. The DNA for the CDR3 is TGTGCCAGCAGCAGGACAGGGAGCACTGAAGCTTTCTTT. V and J are TRBV5-4 and TRBJ1-1; TRBD1 matches at 8 bases. Germline values: CDR1 SGHNT, CDR2 YYREEE (reference sequence). CDR3 length: 13 residues. After removal of 4 bases from V and 4 bases from J, the junction contained 3 bases not matched to a gene.

The V gene is TRBV28, the J gene TRBJ1-5, with D perhaps matching TRBD1 (6 bases). Trimming shortened V by 3 bases and J by 3 bases, and 18 bases separated the two germline ends. Germline V gives CDR1 MDHEN, CDR2 SYDVKM. CDR3 size: 17 residues. CDR3 nucleotides: TGTGCCAGCAGTTTCCCCTTTATTGGACAGATCAATCAGCCCCAGCATTTT. Residues: CASSFPFIGQINQPQHF.

The gene calls are TRBV6-5 and TRBJ2-5; 7 bases fit TRBD1. V lost 6 bases to trimming and J lost 14 bases; unmatched junction nucleotides: 12. This CDR3 comprises 12 residues. Germline CDR1 reads MNHEY; CDR2 reads SVGAGI. The CDR3 spells CASSRMGTEKYF. In DNA form, the CDR3 reads TGTGCCAGCAGCCGAATGGGGACAGAAAAATACTTC.

In its sample, this clone was seen once. V gene TRBV19 combines with J gene TRBJ2-4, with D possibly being TRBD1 (5 bases). The CDR3 is made up of 15 amino acids. Germline V gene sequence: CDR1 LNHDA, CDR2 SQIVND (reference sequence). Trimming took 6 bases from V and 3 from J, leaving 15 bases between them. In DNA form, the CDR3 reads TGTGCCAGTAGACAGGCCCCGGCTGACAAAAACATTCAGTACTTC. Translated: CASRQAPADKNIQYF.

The chain uses TRBV5-1 and TRBJ1-6; a weak D match, TRBD1 (5 bases). V was cut by 4 bases and J by 7 bases, with 15 bases left in between. The length of the CDR3 is 15 residues. The V gene's germline CDR1 is SGHRS and CDR2 YFSETQ. The CDR3 DNA reads TGCGCCAGCAGCCCACTCTCACAGGCAAATTCACCCCTCCACTTT. Its protein product is CASSPLSQANSPLHF. Full variable domain (remainder filled in from reference TRBV5-1 and TRBJ1-6): KAGVTQTPRYLIKTRGQQVTLSCSPISGHRSVSWYQQTPGQGLQFLFEYFSETQRNKGNFPGRFSGRQFSNSRSEMNVSTLELGDSALYLCASSPLSQANSPLHFGNGTRLTVT.

This sequence joins TRBV6-5 and TRBJ2-2; weak D call: TRBD2 (6 bases). This CDR3 spans 13 amino acids. V lost 8 bases and J lost 4, with 11 bases in between. Germline CDR1 is MNHEY and CDR2 is SVGAGI. Here the CDR3 reads CASRPAGTGELFF. The CDR3 nucleotides read TGTGCCAGCCGGCCAGCGGGCACCGGGGAGCTGTTTTTT.

This sequence joins TRBV5-1 and TRBJ2-7; 10 nucleotides match TRBD1. The CDR3 covers 15 residues. With V trimmed by 4 bases and J by 5 bases, 9 bases remained unmatched. Germline lookup yields CDR1 SGHRS and CDR2 YFSETQ. CDR3 DNA sequence: TGCGCCAGCAGCACCACCGGGACAGGGGTCCACGAGCAGTACTTC. It translates to CASSTTGTGVHEQYF.

V is TRBV5-4 and J is TRBJ1-2; 8 positions match TRBD1. This CDR3 has 15 residues. CDR1 and CDR2 from the germline V gene are SGHNT and YYREEE (reference sequence). With 0 bases clipped from V and 3 bases from J, the junction kept 4 bases outside the gene matches. Written as DNA, the CDR3 is TGTGCCAGCAGCTTGGCCGGGGGACAGGACTATGGCTACACCTTC. Translating gives CASSLAGGQDYGYTF.

CDR3 sequence reads: CASRQTGEGNTGELFF. In DNA form, the CDR3 reads TGTGCCAGCAGACAAACAGGGGAAGGGAACACCGGGGAGCTGTTTTTT. The J gene is TRBJ2-2, the V gene TRBV6-6, with 7 positions matching TRBD1. The germline V gene encodes CDR1 MNHNY and CDR2 SVGAGI (reference sequence). The CDR3 extends over 16 amino acids. J lost 1 base, V lost 6 bases, and 8 bases had no gene match.

The chain combines TRBV28 with TRBJ2-5, with 9 bases identical to TRBD1. The CDR3 has 16 residues. Trimming removed 6 bases from V and 1 base from J; junction bases left unmatched: 9. Germline V gene data show CDR1 as MDHEN and CDR2 as SYDVKM. CDR3 sequence (DNA): TGTGCCAGCAGCCCTAGGACAGGGGATATCCAAGAGACCCAGTACTTC. It is translated as CASSPRTGDIQETQYF. Variable domain in full (rest from reference TRBV28 and TRBJ2-5): DVKVTQSSRYLVKRTGEKVFLECVQDMDHENMFWYRQDPGLGLRLIYFSYDVKMKEKGDIPEGYSVSREKKERFSLILESASTNQTSMYLCASSPRTGDIQETQYFGPGTRLLVL.

This clone was observed a single time. The rearrangement links TRBV4-2 to TRBJ1-1; D perhaps matches TRBD1 (6 bases). Trimming removed 1 base from V and 0 bases from J, with 9 bases in between. This CDR3 is built from 15 residues. Germline V CDR1 and CDR2: LGHNA, YNFKEQ. The CDR3 DNA reads as TGTGCCAGCAGCCAAGGCAGGGGTGTGAACACTGAAGCTTTCTTT. Translating gives CASSQGRGVNTEAFF.

V is TRBV30 and J is TRBJ1-2, with 9 bases lining up with TRBD1. Germline CDR1 is GTSNPN and CDR2 is SVGIG (reference sequence). The CDR3 contains 11 residues. V gave up 5 bases and J gave up 8 bases; unmatched junction bases: 3. In nucleotides, the CDR3 is TGTGCCTGGGGACAGGGGCCCGGCTACACCTTC. It specifies CAWGQGPGYTF.

The V and J genes are TRBV6-7 and TRBJ2-1, with 10 bases that match TRBD2. TRBV6-7 has ORF status, its function being uncertain. V shed 10 bases and J 3 bases; nucleotides not matched to a gene: 6. The length of the CDR3 is 14 residues. This CDR3 is CATLLAGDYNEQFF. The CDR3 region has the DNA TGTGCCACGCTCCTAGCGGGGGACTACAATGAGCAGTTCTTC.

This clone has just one count. The chain couples TRBV28 to TRBJ1-4, with D unresolved. Germline-derived CDR1 and CDR2 are MDHEN and SYDVKM. This CDR3 contains 14 residues. Between the trimmed V and J ends, which lost 6 bases and 4 bases, there was a span of 12 bases. The CDR3 bases are TGTGCCAGCAGGTGGGCCGTGGGTAATGAAAAACTGTTTTTT. This codes for CASRWAVGNEKLFF.

This clone was counted between two and nine times. V usage is TRBV2 and J usage is TRBJ1-2, with 12 bases identical to TRBD1. Germline CDR1 is SNHLY and CDR2 is FYNNEI. The CDR3 consists of 15 residues. V shed 6 bases, J shed 4 bases, and the junction held 6 bases outside the gene matches. CDR3 sequence (DNA): TGTGCCAGCAGGCCCCCGGGACAGGGGGCCTATGGCTACACCTTC. It specifies CASRPPGQGAYGYTF.

The rearrangement joins TRBV28 to TRBJ1-1; no clear D gene. Trimming shortened V by 5 bases and J by 1 base, and 5 bases separated the two germline ends. CDR1 is MDHEN and CDR2 is SYDVKM in the germline V gene. The CDR3 is 12 amino acids. CDR3 protein: CASSTRNTEAFF. As DNA, the CDR3 is TGTGCCAGCAGTACCAGGAACACTGAAGCTTTCTTT.